This T cell receptor (beta chain) was identified in a study of tumor-infiltrating lymphocytes in primary liver carcinoma. The authors made TCR beta cDNA from approximately 490 ng total RNA with a constant-region primer. Investigators got TCR beta libraries out of three nested multiplex PCR rounds, done with slightly modified ARM-PCR. The first two PCR rounds, approximately 10 cycles each, used TRBV1-TRBV30 forward primers and a C-beta reverse primer. TCRdb re-called the multiplex PCR reads with MiXCR, one entry per CDR3 protein. The sample lists some 120,000 distinct CDR3 sequences; 64% were seen once. This CDR3 is 17 amino acids long. V was pared by 5 bases and J by 3 bases, with 20 bases between. The germline V gene has CDR1 SEHNR and CDR2 FQNEAQ (reference sequence). Only one count was recorded for this clonotype. Co-extraction yielded RNA and DNA from approximately 20-30 mg of unsorted bulk tissue.

Material: liver tumor tissue from sampling region 3. Subset reported: tumor region T3, left-lateral pole. The J gene is TRBJ2-1, the V gene TRBV7-9, with a weak D call TRBD2 (7 bases). The clonotype originates from a woman between 55 and 75 years old with primary liver carcinoma and hepatitis B virus infection. The CDR3 DNA reads TGTGCCAGCAGCGTCCCTGGAACGGGGGGCTTCTACAATGAGCAGTTCTTC. As protein: CASSVPGTGGFYNEQFF.